Listed here are 10 T cell receptor beta chains from one sample, sequenced in a study of blood T cell repertoires in COVID-19. The assay was immunoSEQ multiplex PCR, and TCRdb's table has in-frame clones only and misses some. The sample includes 98,000 or so clones, 80% to 90% of them seen just once. Sequenced input: peripheral blood. These receptors were obtained from a man in his sixties with acute or convalescent COVID-19.

This clone was detected once. This chain connects TRBV19 to TRBJ1-2, with D possibly matching TRBD1 (6 bases). With 6 bases removed from V and 4 bases from J, the gap between germline ends came to 21 bases. The germline V gene encodes CDR1 LNHDA and CDR2 SQIVND (reference sequence). This CDR3 is 16 amino acids long. DNA of the CDR3: TGTGCCAGTAGACCGGATCTACGGGGGGCACTCTATGGCTACACCTTC. Translation: CASRPDLRGALYGYTF.

The chain has TRBV5-6 and TRBJ1-6, with D perhaps TRBD1 (5 bases). Per the germline V gene, CDR1 is SGHDT and CDR2 is YYEEEE. The CDR3 extends over 17 amino acids. V dropped 0 bases and J dropped 0 bases, with 10 bases sitting between them. This CDR3 reads CASSLGGGSSYNSPLHF. The CDR3 nucleotides read TGTGCCAGCAGCTTGGGGGGCGGGAGCTCCTATAATTCACCCCTCCACTTT.

The chain carries TRBV5-1 and TRBJ2-1; 7 positions agree with TRBD2. The CDR3 has 15 amino acids. J gave up 6 bases and V 2 bases, and 8 bases lay outside the gene matches. Germline V lookup: CDR1 SGHRS, CDR2 YFSETQ. CDR3 in amino acids: CASSLGGGSTNEQFF. The CDR3, as DNA: TGCGCCAGCAGCTTAGGCGGCGGGAGCACCAATGAGCAGTTCTTC.

The CDR3 DNA reads TGCGCCAGCAGATCAAGACCAGCCGGGACAGGGGTTTTCTATGGCTACACCTTC. Its protein is CASRSRPAGTGVFYGYTF. The chain is built from TRBV10-2 and TRBJ1-2; TRBD1 aligns across 10 bases. This CDR3 has 18 residues. Unmatched junction bases numbered 17, after V lost 6 bases and J lost 4 bases. Germline-derived CDR1 and CDR2 are WSHSY and SAAADI.

Concerning this clone: The sample holds other DNA sequences that translate to the same CDR3. This rearrangement joins TRBV6-1 to TRBJ2-3; weak D call: TRBD2 (7 bases). The CDR3 length is 15 residues. CDR1 and CDR2 (germline): MNHNS, SASEGT. V was pared by 3 bases and J by 1 base, with 11 bases between. The CDR3 sequence: CASSEGGAGTDTQYF. As DNA, the CDR3 is TGTGCCAGCAGTGAGGGGGGGGCAGGCACAGATACGCAGTATTTT.

J is TRBJ1-2 and V is TRBV13; possibly TRBD1 for D (6 bases). The V end was cut by 5 bases, the J end by 3 bases, with 10 bases between. Germline CDR1 is PRHDT and CDR2 is FYEKMQ (reference sequence). The CDR3 spans 13 residues. As DNA, the CDR3 is TGTGCCAGCAGCGCCACAGGGTACTATGGCTACACCTTC. This encodes CASSATGYYGYTF.

This clone came up once. CDR3 protein: CASSGGFTEAFF. The CDR3 bases are TGCGCCAGCAGCGGGGGGTTCACTGAAGCTTTCTTT. V is TRBV4-1 and J is TRBJ1-1, with D possibly matching TRBD1 (5 bases). Germline CDR1 is MGHRA and CDR2 is YSYEKL. This CDR3 comprises 12 residues. V lost 5 bases and J lost 4, with 8 bases in between.

This clone has a single count. The V call is TRBV2, the J call TRBJ1-5, with D perhaps TRBD1 (5 bases). V lost 1 base and J lost 0, with 10 bases in between. Per the germline V gene, CDR1 is SNHLY and CDR2 is FYNNEI. This CDR3 has 16 residues. CDR3 sequence reads: CASSEVQGHSNQPQHF. The CDR3 DNA sequence: TGTGCCAGCAGTGAAGTGCAGGGCCATAGCAATCAGCCCCAGCATTTT.

This rearrangement joins TRBV7-2 to TRBJ1-6, with D perhaps TRBD1 (5 bases). V was trimmed by 5 bases and J by 4 bases, leaving 12 bases between them. Germline lookup yields CDR1 SGHTA and CDR2 FQGNSA. The CDR3 is 15 amino acids. This chain's CDR3 is CASSTFGAYNSPLHF. The CDR3 DNA follows: TGTGCCAGCAGCACCTTTGGGGCTTATAATTCACCCCTCCACTTT.

V is TRBV6-1 and J is TRBJ2-1; 7 bases fit TRBD1. Germline loops: CDR1 MNHNS, CDR2 SASEGT. The length of the CDR3 is 16 residues. Trimming cost V 4 bases and J 0 bases; bases outside gene matches: 6. As DNA, the CDR3 is TGTGCCAGCAGTGCAGGGACAGCGAGCTCCTACAATGAGCAGTTCTTC. Encoded protein: CASSAGTASSYNEQFF.